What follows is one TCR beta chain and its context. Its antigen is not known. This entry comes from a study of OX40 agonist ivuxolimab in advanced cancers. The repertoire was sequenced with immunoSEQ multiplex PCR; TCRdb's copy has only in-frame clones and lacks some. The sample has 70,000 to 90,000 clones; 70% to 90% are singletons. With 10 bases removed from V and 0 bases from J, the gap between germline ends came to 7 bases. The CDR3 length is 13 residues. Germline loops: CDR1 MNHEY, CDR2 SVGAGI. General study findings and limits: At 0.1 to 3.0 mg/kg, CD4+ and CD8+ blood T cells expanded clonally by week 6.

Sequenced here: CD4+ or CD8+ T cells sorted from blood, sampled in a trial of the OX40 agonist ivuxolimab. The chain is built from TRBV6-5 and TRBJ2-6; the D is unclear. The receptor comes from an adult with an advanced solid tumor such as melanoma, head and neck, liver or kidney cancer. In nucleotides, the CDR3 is TGTGCCACCCAACTCTCTGGGGCCAACGTCCTGACTTTC. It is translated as CATQLSGANVLTF.